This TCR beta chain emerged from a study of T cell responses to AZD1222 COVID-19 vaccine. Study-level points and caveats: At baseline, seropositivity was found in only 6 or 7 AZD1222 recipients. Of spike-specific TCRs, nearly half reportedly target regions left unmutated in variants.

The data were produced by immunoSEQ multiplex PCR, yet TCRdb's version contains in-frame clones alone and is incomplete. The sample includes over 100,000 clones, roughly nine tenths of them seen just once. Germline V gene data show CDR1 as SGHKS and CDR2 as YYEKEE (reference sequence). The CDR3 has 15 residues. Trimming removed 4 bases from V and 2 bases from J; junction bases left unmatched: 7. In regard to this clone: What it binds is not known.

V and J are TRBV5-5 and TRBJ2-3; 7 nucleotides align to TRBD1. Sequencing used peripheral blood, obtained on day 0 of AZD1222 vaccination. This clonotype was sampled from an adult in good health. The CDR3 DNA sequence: TGTGCCAGCAGCAAATTAGGGGGCCCCACAGATACGCAGTATTTT. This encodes CASSKLGGPTDTQYF.